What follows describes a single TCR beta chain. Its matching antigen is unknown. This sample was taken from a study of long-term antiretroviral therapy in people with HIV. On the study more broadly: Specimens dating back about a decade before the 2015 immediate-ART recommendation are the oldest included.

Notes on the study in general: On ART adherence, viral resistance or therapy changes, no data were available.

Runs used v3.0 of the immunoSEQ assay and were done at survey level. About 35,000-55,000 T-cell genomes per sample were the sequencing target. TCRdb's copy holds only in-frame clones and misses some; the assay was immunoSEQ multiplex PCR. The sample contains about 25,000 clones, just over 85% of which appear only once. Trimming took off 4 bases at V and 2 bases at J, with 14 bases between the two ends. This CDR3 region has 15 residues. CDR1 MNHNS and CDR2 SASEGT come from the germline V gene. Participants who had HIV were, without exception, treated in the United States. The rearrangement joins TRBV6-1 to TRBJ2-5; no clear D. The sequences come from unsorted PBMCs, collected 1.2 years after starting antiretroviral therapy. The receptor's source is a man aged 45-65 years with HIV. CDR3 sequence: CASSVVWGLQETQYF. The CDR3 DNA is TGTGCCAGCAGTGTTGTGTGGGGATTGCAAGAGACCCAGTACTTC.